The next 16 T cell receptor beta chains were all read from a single sample in a study of T cell responses to AZD1222 COVID-19 vaccine. Data came from immunoSEQ multiplex PCR; TCRdb stores just in-frame clones and leaves some out. The data contain some 120,000 clones, around nine tenths of them singletons. The sequences come from peripheral blood, collected on day 0 of AZD1222 vaccination. All receptors come from an adult in good health.

The chain links TRBV3-1 (or the pseudogene TRBV3-2) to TRBJ2-5, with TRBD2 identical over 8 bases. Germline V gene sequence: CDR1 LGHDT, CDR2 YNNKEL (reference sequence). The junction had 11 bases not matched to a gene; V was cut back by 0 bases and J by 5 bases. The CDR3 contains 17 residues. This CDR3 reads CASSQESPSGRGETQYF. DNA of the CDR3: TGTGCCAGCAGCCAAGAGAGCCCCAGCGGGAGAGGGGAGACCCAGTACTTC.

CDR3 loop: CASSKEPLRNQPQHF. The CDR3 DNA sequence: TGTGCCAGCAGCAAAGAGCCCCTCCGCAATCAGCCCCAGCATTTT. The chain joins TRBV21-1 to TRBJ1-5. TRBV21-1 is a listed pseudogene. The CDR3 consists of 15 residues.

The rearrangement joins TRBV3-1 (or the pseudogene TRBV3-2) to TRBJ1-2; D uncertain. Trimming pared 0 bases from V and 5 bases from J, leaving 7 bases between. Germline CDR1 and CDR2: LGHDT and YNNKEL (reference sequence). CDR3 length equals 13 residues. CDR3 coding DNA: TGTGCCAGCAGCCAAGATTCCCTATATGGCTACACCTTC. It is translated as CASSQDSLYGYTF.

The chain joins TRBV28 to TRBJ2-1, with a weak D call TRBD2 (5 bases). The CDR3 sequence is 11 residues long. Germline V gene data show CDR1 as MDHEN and CDR2 as SYDVKM. Deletions cut 6 bases from V and 10 bases from J, with 10 bases between. This CDR3 reads CASRAGNEQFF. CDR3 sequence (DNA): TGTGCCAGCAGGGCCGGGAACGAGCAGTTCTTC.

V and J are TRBV4-1 and TRBJ1-1, with D perhaps matching TRBD1 (6 bases). Trimming pared 1 base from V and 6 bases from J, leaving 15 bases between. The CDR3 loop spans 15 amino acids. Germline CDR1 is MGHRA and CDR2 is YSYEKL. CDR3 sequence (DNA): TGCGCCAGCAGCCAAGGACGGACAGAATGGGCTGAAGCTTTCTTT. The encoded protein is CASSQGRTEWAEAFF.

This sequence joins TRBV5-1 and TRBJ2-2, with D maybe TRBD1 (6 bases). The germline V gene encodes CDR1 SGHRS and CDR2 YFSETQ. V lost 5 bases to trimming and J lost 1 base, with 12 bases between them. This CDR3 is 15 amino acids long. The CDR3 DNA reads TGCGCCAGCAGTCATGACAGGTTGAACACCGGGGAGCTGTTTTTT. This sequence encodes CASSHDRLNTGELFF.

The V call is TRBV6-6, the J call TRBJ2-7; 7 nucleotides agree with TRBD1. Germline V CDR1 and CDR2: MNHNY, SVGAGI (reference sequence). V shed 6 bases, J shed 0 bases, and the junction held 8 bases outside the gene matches. This CDR3 region has 15 residues. The CDR3 DNA is TGTGCCAGCAGCACGTCAGGGGGTGGCTCCTACGAGCAGTACTTC. This gives the protein CASSTSGGGSYEQYF.

V and J are TRBV29-1 and TRBJ2-7; no clear D. The CDR3 runs 15 residues. Germline V gives CDR1 SQVTM, CDR2 ANQGSEA. The V gene lost 6 bases and the J gene lost 1 base, with 19 bases spanning the gap. The CDR3 nucleotides read TGCAGCGTCGGCCCGCACGGGCAAGCATCCTACGAGCAGTACTTC. It yields the protein CSVGPHGQASYEQYF.

The chain employs TRBV6-1 and TRBJ2-3; 11 bases are a match to TRBD2. V gave up 0 bases and J gave up 2 bases; unmatched junction bases: 4. CDR1 is MNHNS, CDR2 SASEGT, per germline. The CDR3 contains 17 residues. The CDR3 spells CASSEASTSGITDTQYF. The CDR3, as DNA: TGTGCCAGCAGTGAAGCGTCGACTAGCGGGATCACAGATACGCAGTATTTT.

J is TRBJ1-1 and V is TRBV29-1, with unresolved D. The CDR3 covers 13 residues. With 8 bases removed from V and 1 base from J, the gap between germline ends came to 14 bases. CDR1 is SQVTM and CDR2 is ANQGSEA in the germline V gene. CDR3 DNA: TGCAGCTCCCGTCGTTCGCAGAACACTGAAGCTTTCTTT. Residues: CSSRRSQNTEAFF.

CDR3 loop: CASSLGLLAGETDTQYF. In DNA form, the CDR3 reads TGTGCCAGCAGCTTAGGTTTATTAGCGGGAGAGACAGATACGCAGTATTTT. This chain connects TRBV11-3 to TRBJ2-3, with 9 positions matching TRBD2. The CDR3 is 17 amino acids. V gave up 1 base and J gave up 3 bases; unmatched junction bases: 8. Per germline, CDR1 SGHNT and CDR2 YENEEA.

The chain carries TRBV7-9 and TRBJ1-3; D call uncertain. CDR1 SEHNR and CDR2 FQNEAQ come from the germline V gene (reference sequence). Between the trimmed V and J ends, which lost 1 base and 0 bases, there was a span of 10 bases. The CDR3 has 16 residues. The CDR3 sequence: CASSLGSSLSGNTIYF. The CDR3 DNA reads TGTGCCAGCAGCTTAGGCTCTAGCCTCTCTGGAAACACCATATATTTT.

This sequence joins TRBV2 and TRBJ2-2, with 9 positions matching TRBD1. From germline, CDR1 is SNHLY and CDR2 FYNNEI. V lost 4 bases and J lost 6; bases outside the gene matches: 3. This CDR3 has 14 amino acids. The CDR3 protein is CASSVTGGAGELFF. CDR3 bases: TGTGCCAGCAGTGTTACAGGGGGCGCCGGGGAGCTGTTTTTT. The complete variable domain, with remaining parts taken from reference TRBV2 and TRBJ2-2, reads EPEVTQTPSHQVTQMGQEVILRCVPISNHLYFYWYRQILGQKVEFLVSFYNNEISEKSEIFDDQFSVERPDGSNFTLKIRSTKLEDSAMYFCASSVTGGAGELFFGEGSRLTVL.

The J gene is TRBJ2-2, the V gene TRBV4-2; D is possibly TRBD1 or TRBD2 (5 bases each). In germline, CDR1 is LGHNA, CDR2 YNFKEQ. The CDR3 has 14 residues. V dropped 3 bases and J dropped 2 bases, with 7 bases sitting between them. In DNA form, the CDR3 reads TGTGCCAGCAGCCACGGGGCTAACACCGGGGAGCTGTTTTTT. Its translation is CASSHGANTGELFF.

The chain recombines TRBV29-1 with TRBJ2-7; 8 bases line up with TRBD2. This CDR3 is 17 amino acids long. Germline V CDR1 and CDR2: SQVTM, ANQGSEA. Germline trimming cut 0 bases from V and 1 base from J; bases unmatched to any gene: 11. The CDR3 reads CSVEDLRRSGRSYEQYF. The CDR3 DNA sequence: TGCAGCGTTGAAGATTTGAGGCGGAGCGGGAGATCCTACGAGCAGTACTTC.

The chain combines TRBV6-2 or TRBV6-3 with TRBJ1-5, with D uncertain. The CDR3 runs 16 residues. Per the germline V gene, CDR1 is MNHEY and CDR2 is SVGEGT. V was trimmed by 6 bases and J by 1 base, leaving 16 bases between them. The CDR3 protein is CASSPEFVGSNQPQHF. For the CDR3, the DNA is TGTGCCAGCAGCCCCGAGTTCGTTGGAAGCAATCAGCCCCAGCATTTT.